This is a list of T cell receptor beta chains from one sample in a study of blood T cell repertoires in COVID-19. The table came from immunoSEQ multiplex PCR; TCRdb's copy has only in-frame clones and leaves some out. The data show 250,000 or so clones, 70% to 90% seen once. Sequencing was carried out using PBMCs or T cells enriched from blood (not recorded which). The origin of the receptors is a woman between 45 and 60 years old who had been exposed to COVID-19. Both conserved end residues are part of each CDR3. A D gene is named only where the DNA matches it firmly. Size is stated for part of the rows, as once, few or many counts, or as a class when the clone is expanded.

v_call	j_call	d_call	clone_size	cdr3_nt	cdr3_aa
TRBV28	TRBJ2-3	TRBD1	NA	TGTGCCAGCAGTTCCGGGGGACAGGGGCATTCAGATACGCAGTATTTT	CASSSGGQGHSDTQYF
TRBV19	TRBJ1-4	NA	once	TGTGCCAGTAGTAACGGGAATAATGAAAAACTGTTTTTT	CASSNGNNEKLFF
TRBV18	TRBJ2-1	TRBD2	NA	TGTGCCAGCTCACCACCCTATAGAGTTGGTGTTAGCGGGGCGAGGGGATACAATGAGCAGTTCTTC	CASSPPYRVGVSGARGYNEQFF
TRBV11-3	TRBJ1-3	TRBD1	NA	TGTGCCAGCAGCTTCCAGGGGGTCCGTGGAAACACCATATATTTT	CASSFQGVRGNTIYF
TRBV6-6	TRBJ1-2	NA	NA	TGTGCCAGCAGTTACGGGGCAGGGAGGGGCTACACCTTC	CASSYGAGRGYTF
TRBV25-1	TRBJ1-1	NA	NA	TGTGCCAGCAGTGAGGGGGCGCGGGCTGAAGCTTTCTTT	CASSEGARAEAFF
TRBV7-3	TRBJ1-1	TRBD1	NA	TGTGCCAGCAGCTTAGTCCGGACAGGCGAAGCTTTCTTT	CASSLVRTGEAFF
TRBV4-2	TRBJ1-2	NA	NA	TGTGCCAGTACTATGGCGGGGGGAACTGGCTACACCTTC	CASTMAGGTGYTF
TRBV18	TRBJ1-4	NA	NA	TGTGCCAGCTCACTGGGGCTGAGAGATGAAAAACTGTTTTTT	CASSLGLRDEKLFF
TRBV5-6	TRBJ2-6	NA	NA	TGTGCCAGCAGCAATACAGGGTCTGGGGCCAACGTCCTGACTTTC	CASSNTGSGANVLTF
TRBV2	TRBJ2-2	TRBD1	NA	TGTGCCAGCAGATTCGGGACAGGTACCACCGGGGAGCTGTTTTTT	CASRFGTGTTGELFF
TRBV5-5	TRBJ2-2	NA	few	TGTGCCAGCAGCTTGGTGGCCAGGTCCACCGGGGAGCTGTTTTTT	CASSLVARSTGELFF
TRBV5-4	TRBJ2-7	TRBD2	NA	TGTGCCAGCAGCTCGTCGGGGGGGCGGAACTACGAGCAGTACTTC	CASSSSGGRNYEQYF
TRBV21-1	TRBJ1-3	NA	NA	TGTGCCAGCAGCAAAGCGGGGCCGGGACATTGGTTCGGAAACACCATATATTTT	CASSKAGPGHWFGNTIYF
TRBV5-5	TRBJ1-5	TRBD1	NA	TGTGCCAGCAGCAGAACGGACAGGGGTGGCAATCAGCCCCAGCATTTT	CASSRTDRGGNQPQHF
TRBV11-1	TRBJ2-7	NA	NA	TGTGCCAGCAGCTCCCGCCGGGGGAACTCCTACGAGCAGTACTTC	CASSSRRGNSYEQYF
TRBV19	TRBJ1-6	NA	few	TGTGCCAGTAGTGCAAGTGTCGAGGGATCACCCCTCCACTTT	CASSASVEGSPLHF
TRBV2	TRBJ1-2	TRBD1	many	TGTGCCAGCAGTGTGGGACAGGCCACCGGCTACACCTTC	CASSVGQATGYTF
TRBV18	TRBJ1-5	TRBD1	NA	TGTGCCAGCTCTACAGGGGGCGGTGAGCCCCAGCATTTT	CASSTGGGEPQHF
TRBV15	TRBJ2-1	TRBD1	NA	TGTGCCACCAGCAGAGGCGGACAGGAGGATGAGCAGTTCTTC	CATSRGGQEDEQFF
TRBV7-2	TRBJ2-3	TRBD2	NA	TGTGCCAGCCACGATGGGGGGGGGTACACAGATACGCAGTATTTT	CASHDGGGYTDTQYF
TRBV25-1	TRBJ2-7	NA	NA	TGTGCCAGCAGTGAGGATGCTAGCTCCTACGAGCAGTACTTC	CASSEDASSYEQYF
TRBV6-6	TRBJ1-1	NA	NA	TGTGCCAGCAGTCCCCCAGCCAGGGGTTTTAACACTGAAGCTTTCTTT	CASSPPARGFNTEAFF
TRBV5-6	TRBJ1-6	NA	NA	TGTGCCAGCAGCTTTCAGGGGCCCGGCACCTATAATTCACCCCTCCACTTT	CASSFQGPGTYNSPLHF
TRBV6-1	TRBJ1-1	NA	once	TGTGCCGTCCCCGGCGGTCCCAGGGGTGAAGCTTTCTTT	CAVPGGPRGEAFF
TRBV6-2/TRBV6-3	TRBJ1-2	NA	NA	TGTGCCAGCAGCCGCCCGACTCTCATTAACTATGGCTACACCTTC	CASSRPTLINYGYTF
TRBV18	TRBJ2-1	NA	NA	TGTGCCAGCTCACCACGAGGTAATTACAATGAGCAGTTCTTC	CASSPRGNYNEQFF
TRBV2	TRBJ2-7	NA	NA	TGTGCCAGCAGTGATCGGGGGACGAGGTACTACGAGCAGTACTTC	CASSDRGTRYYEQYF
TRBV4-1	TRBJ1-2	NA	NA	TGCGCCAGCAGCCAGTATCAAGACGGAGCTAACTATGGCTACACCTTC	CASSQYQDGANYGYTF
TRBV3-1/TRBV3-2	TRBJ1-1	TRBD1	NA	TGTGCCAGCAGCCATCGGACAGGGGGGACTGAAGCTTTCTTT	CASSHRTGGTEAFF
TRBV12-5	TRBJ1-1	NA	once	TGTGCTAGTGGTGTTGACAGATACACTGAAGCTTTCTTT	CASGVDRYTEAFF
TRBV28	TRBJ1-1	NA	NA	TGTGCCAGCAGTTGGCGGGGGCACAACACTGAAGCTTTCTTT	CASSWRGHNTEAFF
TRBV2	TRBJ1-1	NA	NA	TGTGCCAGCAGTGAAACGAAGGCCAGGATGAGTAGGACTGAAGCTTTCTTT	CASSETKARMSRTEAFF
TRBV18	TRBJ2-5	NA	once	TGTGCCAGCTCACTCCTTAGGACACCCGCTCAAGAGACCCAGTACTTC	CASSLLRTPAQETQYF
TRBV11-2	TRBJ2-7	NA	NA	TGTGCCAGCAGCTTGAGCGTCCACGAGCAGTACTTC	CASSLSVHEQYF
TRBV10-2	TRBJ1-1	NA	NA	TGCGCCAGCAGCAGGGGCGCTGAAGCTTTCTTT	CASSRGAEAFF
TRBV6-5	TRBJ1-2	NA	NA	TGTGCCAGCAGTCCTATGAGGGCGGATGGCTACACCTTC	CASSPMRADGYTF
TRBV7-9	TRBJ2-6	TRBD2	NA	TGTGCCAGCAGCTACCAGGGAGGGCCTGGGGCCAACGTCCTGACTTTC	CASSYQGGPGANVLTF
TRBV7-2	TRBJ1-1	TRBD1	NA	TGTGCCAGCAGCTCAGGGACAGGCACCAACGCTGAAGCTTTCTTT	CASSSGTGTNAEAFF
TRBV5-1	TRBJ1-1	NA	NA	TGCGCCAGCAGCACACCCTCGGGGGAAGCTTTCTTT	CASSTPSGEAFF
TRBV2	TRBJ1-2	TRBD1	NA	TGTGCCAGCAGTCGACAGGGTTTATTGTATGGCTACACCTTC	CASSRQGLLYGYTF
TRBV10-3	TRBJ2-2	NA	NA	TGTGCCATCAGCCCCGATTGGTCTCTCCCCGGGGGTGGGGAGCTGTTTTTT	CAISPDWSLPGGGELFF